This entry concerns a single T cell receptor (beta chain). The antigen is unknown. These data belong to a study of cytomegalovirus exposure and HLA in healthy donors. Findings of the study overall: In terms of immune exposure information, only CMV serostatus was available.

Germline CDR1 SQVTM, CDR2 ANQGSEA. This CDR3 region has 14 residues. The V gene lost 6 bases and the J gene lost 4 bases, with 18 bases spanning the gap. The PCR ran on 60 Vbeta and 13 Jbeta primers. How the authors handled the data: Unique TCR beta chains numbered about 80 million in a later analysis, with around 10 million shared. Libraries were prepared by immunoSEQ multiplex PCR; TCRdb keeps only in-frame clonotypes and omits some of them. The DNA gave D and trimming, while V, J and clone size come from that table. The sample contains about 110,000 clones, roughly 70% of which appear only once. The receptor's source is a woman under 40 in good health and CMV-seronegative. Material: PBMCs. The chain is built from TRBV29-1 and TRBJ1-1; D perhaps matches TRBD1 (6 bases). CDR3 region: CSVGAGDGATEAFF. As DNA, the CDR3 is TGCAGCGTCGGGGCAGGGGATGGGGCCACTGAAGCTTTCTTT.